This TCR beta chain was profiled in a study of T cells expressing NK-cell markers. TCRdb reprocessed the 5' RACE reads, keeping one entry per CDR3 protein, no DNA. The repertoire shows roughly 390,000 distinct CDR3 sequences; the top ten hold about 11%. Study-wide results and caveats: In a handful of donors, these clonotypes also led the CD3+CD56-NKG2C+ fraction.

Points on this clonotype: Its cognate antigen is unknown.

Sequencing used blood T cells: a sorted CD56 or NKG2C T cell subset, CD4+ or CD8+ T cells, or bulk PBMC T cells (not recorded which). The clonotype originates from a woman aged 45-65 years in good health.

CDR3 sequence reads: CASLTSINEQFF. The V call is TRBV19, the J call TRBJ2-1. In germline, CDR1 is LNHDA, CDR2 SQIVND (reference sequence). The CDR3 totals 12 residues.